This TCR beta chain was recovered during a study of T-cell reconstitution after alpha-beta-depleted transplantation in children listed by TCRdb under 2016. Regarding the complete study: Using TCR repertoire profiling, the study followed T-cell immune reconstitution in a quantitative way in children after TCRalphabeta/CD19-depleted allogeneic hematopoietic cell transplantation. Broad study findings and their caveats: Hyperexpanded clone frequencies declined over subsequent months; after one year, T-cell counts and TCRbeta diversity were mostly attributed to newly produced T cells. About two months after transplant, the apparently early recovery of alphabetaT-cell counts reportedly depended on just several hundred clones that had expanded rapidly and came from non-depleted graft cells. In some patients, the high TCRbeta diversity seen at day 60 was put down to recipient T cells and intrathymic progenitors that had survived conditioning.

The treatment or condition label, read with the paper, signifies: allogeneic hematopoietic cell transplantation with graft depleted of TCRalphabeta T cells and CD19 B cells. TCRalphabeta/CD19-depleted allogeneic hematopoietic cell grafts were given to the transplant recipients, all of whom were children. This clonotype appeared many times. No antigen is known for it. Per-base qualities were not stored, and no clone one base away is much larger. Library prep was done by PCR. Sequencer: Illumina HiSeq 2500. TCR library preparation used molecular barcoding, with unique molecular identifiers applied to normalize quantification of the TCRbeta repertoire. TCRdb reworked the public reads: Q25 trimming with fastp, MiXCR clone assembly, productive beta chains retained. Every distinct CDR3 protein forms one entry, paired with its most common genes and DNA. The sample records 500,000 to 650,000 distinct CDR3 sequences, 10% to 15% of which are singletons. The top ten constitute around 2.2% of the sample.

The junction carries 10 bases between V and J, which are trimmed by 2 bases and 5 bases respectively. Its CDR3 holds 13 amino acids, cysteine through phenylalanine. The sequence is cut down to CDR3 DNA, 39 bases in frame from base 1. Looking up the germline V gene yields CDR1 MNHEY and CDR2 SVGAGI. This specimen was PBMCs, mostly from graft donor cells, taken 360 days after TCRalphabeta/CD19-depleted stem cell transplant. The clonotype comes from a male patient between 5 and 17 years old who had a stem cell transplant for acute myeloid leukemia, so the T cells may come from the graft donor. Rearrangement joined TRBV6-5 to TRBJ2-7; TRBD1 is possibly the D segment (5 matching bases). The DNA reads as follows: TGTGCCAGCAGTTACCCAGGGATTAACGAGCAGTACTTC. This gives the protein CASSYPGINEQYF.